These 6 T cell receptor beta chains originate from one sample sequenced in a study of blood T cell repertoires in COVID-19. TCRdb keeps only in-frame clones here, not all; method: immunoSEQ multiplex PCR. Of roughly 160,000 clones in the sample, around 90% were seen once. Sequenced input: peripheral blood. The source of these receptors is a man aged 55 to 69 with COVID-19, enrolled during active disease.

The chain links TRBV9 to TRBJ1-6, with TRBD1 matching over 8 bases. V dropped 2 bases and J dropped 3; count of bases not matched to a gene: 1. Germline CDR1 is SGDLS and CDR2 is YYNGEE. The CDR3 is 15 amino acids. The CDR3 coding sequence is TGTGCCAGCAGCGTGACAGGGGACTATAATTCACCCCTCCACTTT. Translation: CASSVTGDYNSPLHF.

The chain links TRBV28 to TRBJ1-6; maybe TRBD1 (6 bases). The CDR3 sequence is 12 residues long. Germline CDR1 and CDR2: MDHEN and SYDVKM. V was trimmed by 3 bases and J by 9 bases, leaving 6 bases between them. CDR3 loop: CASSFRGSPLHF. Here the CDR3 DNA reads TGTGCCAGCAGTTTCAGGGGTTCACCCCTCCACTTT.

The V call is TRBV29-1, the J call TRBJ1-1, with D perhaps matching TRBD1 (5 bases). V shed 2 bases and J shed 7 bases, with 14 bases lying between them. Germline CDR1 and CDR2: SQVTM and ANQGSEA. This CDR3 is 13 amino acids long. This CDR3 is CSVEPGGHHEAFF. The CDR3 DNA reads TGCAGCGTTGAACCGGGGGGTCACCATGAAGCTTTCTTT.

The chain combines TRBV7-2 with TRBJ1-2; TRBD1 might be the D (6 bases). V was clipped by 4 bases and J by 4 bases, with 16 bases between them. CDR3 length: 15 amino acids. Germline CDR1 reads SGHTA; CDR2 reads FQGNSA. In DNA, the CDR3 is TGTGCCAGCAGCTCCCCGCGGGGGCGTGGCTATGGCTACACCTTC. Translated: CASSSPRGRGYGYTF. Supplemented by reference TRBV7-2 and TRBJ1-2, the full variable domain reads GAGVSQSPSNKVTEKGKDVELRCDPISGHTALYWYRQSLGQGLEFLIYFQGNSAPDKSGLPSDRFSAERTGGSVSTLTIQRTQQEDSAVYLCASSSPRGRGYGYTFGSGTRLTVV.

The chain recombines TRBV4-1 with TRBJ2-6; perhaps TRBD1 as D (6 bases). The V gene's germline CDR1 is MGHRA and CDR2 YSYEKL. The V and J ends lost 2 bases and 4 bases respectively, with 24 bases between them. The CDR3 contains 20 residues. The CDR3 sequence: CASSQPFHSTGSEGANVLTF. The CDR3 bases are TGCGCCAGCAGCCAACCATTTCACTCGACAGGTTCCGAAGGGGCCAACGTCCTGACTTTC.

V gene TRBV5-6 combines with J gene TRBJ2-7; TRBD1 aligns across 7 bases. CDR3 length: 15 residues. Trimming took 1 base from V and 3 from J; bases not matched to a gene: 7. The germline V gene encodes CDR1 SGHDT and CDR2 YYEEEE. CDR3 protein: CASSLPRDRNYEQYF. The CDR3, as DNA: TGTGCCAGCAGCTTGCCCCGGGACAGAAACTACGAGCAGTACTTC.